One sample yielded the 23 T cell receptor beta chains listed below, sequenced in a study of T-cell memory formation after mild COVID-19. One entry per CDR3 protein, called by TCRdb with MiXCR from the 5' RACE reads. Among roughly 200,000 distinct CDR3 sequences listed, 9.5% to 10% were seen once. Sequencing used PBMCs or a T cell subset sorted from them (not recorded which). The receptors come from a man between 18 and 35 years old who had mild COVID-19 (a few samples of this study predate the infection). Cell type and time point are not known.

This clonotype came up many times. The chain recombines TRBV5-1 with TRBJ2-5; possible D gene TRBD1, 5 bases. CDR3 length equals 13 residues. Between the trimmed V and J ends, which lost 5 bases and 4 bases, there was a span of 12 bases. Germline V lookup: CDR1 SGHRS, CDR2 YFSETQ. This CDR3 is CASSSRVGETQYF. In DNA, the CDR3 is TGCGCCAGCAGTTCCAGGGTAGGAGAGACCCAGTACTTC.

The chain has TRBV7-3 and TRBJ2-4, with 7 bases identical to TRBD1. Trimming removed 6 bases from V and 9 bases from J; junction bases left unmatched: 2. Germline CDR1 is SGHTA and CDR2 is FQGTGA. This CDR3 region has 11 residues. The CDR3 nucleotides read TGTGCCAGCAGTAACAGGGGCATTCAGTACTTC. Its translation: CASSNRGIQYF.

This clonotype was detected only a few times. The chain joins TRBV19 to TRBJ1-1; D is ambiguous. Looked up from germline, CDR1 is LNHDA and CDR2 is SQIVND (reference sequence). The V gene lost 5 bases and the J gene lost 3 bases, with 10 bases spanning the gap. The CDR3 spans 13 residues. As DNA, the CDR3 is TGTGCCAGTAGTCTACAGCCGTACACTGAAGCTTTCTTT. It codes for CASSLQPYTEAFF.

This clonotype came up many times. The rearrangement joins TRBV7-3 to TRBJ1-6, with TRBD1 matching over 7 bases. Trimming took 5 bases from V and 4 from J; bases not matched to a gene: 5. CDR3 length equals 15 residues. The germline gives CDR1 SGHTA, CDR2 FQGTGA. This chain's CDR3 is CASSLAGQYNSPLHF. The CDR3 bases are TGTGCCAGCAGCCTCGCGGGACAGTATAATTCACCCCTCCACTTT.

The chain recombines TRBV7-2 with TRBJ2-3; 13 nucleotides align to TRBD2. Trimming removed 5 bases from V and 4 bases from J; junction bases left unmatched: 6. In germline, CDR1 is SGHTA, CDR2 FQGNSA. The CDR3 extends over 16 amino acids. Written as DNA, the CDR3 is TGTGCCAGCAGCAAAACTAGCGGGGGGGGCCCAGATACGCAGTATTTT. The encoded protein is CASSKTSGGGPDTQYF. The full variable domain, in which reference TRBV7-2 and TRBJ2-3 provide the parts outside the CDR3, is GAGVSQSPSNKVTEKGKDVELRCDPISGHTALYWYRQSLGQGLEFLIYFQGNSAPDKSGLPSDRFSAERTGGSVSTLTIQRTQQEDSAVYLCASSKTSGGGPDTQYFGPGTRLTVL.

In this sample, this clonotype turned up a few times. The chain carries TRBV7-2 and TRBJ1-4, with TRBD1 matching over 8 bases. The CDR3 length is 14 residues. V lost 3 bases and J lost 8; bases outside the gene matches: 5. Germline CDR1 reads SGHTA; CDR2 reads FQGNSA. The CDR3 nucleotides read TGTGCCAGCAGCTTGTCAGGGGGCAGGGAAAAACTGTTTTTT. This gives the protein CASSLSGGREKLFF.

This chain links TRBV11-2 with TRBJ2-7; D may be TRBD2 (5 bases). V lost 1 base and J 6 bases, leaving 10 bases between the germline ends. This CDR3 is built from 13 residues. CDR1 SGHAT and CDR2 FQNNGV come from the germline V gene. The CDR3 loop is CASSLGWTGEQYV. The CDR3 DNA reads as TGTGCCAGCAGCTTAGGCTGGACTGGCGAGCAGTACGTC.

The CDR3 sequence: CASSLDGTSSYNEQFF. In nucleotides, the CDR3 is TGTGCCAGCAGCTTAGATGGGACTAGCTCCTACAATGAGCAGTTCTTC. J is TRBJ2-1 and V is TRBV11-3; TRBD2 agrees at 8 bases. Germline CDR1 SGHNT, CDR2 YENEEA. The junction had 1 base not matched to a gene; V was cut back by 0 bases and J by 0 bases. The CDR3 runs to 16 residues. Variable domain in full (rest from reference TRBV11-3 and TRBJ2-1): EAGVVQSPRYKIIEKKQPVAFWCNPISGHNTLYWYLQNLGQGPELLIRYENEEAVDDSQLPKDRFSAERLKGVDSTLKIQPAELGDSAVYLCASSLDGTSSYNEQFFGPGTRLTVL.

The V and J genes are TRBV3-1 and TRBJ2-7; the match to TRBD2 covers 8 bases. The CDR3 extends over 13 amino acids. The germline gives CDR1 LGHDT, CDR2 YNNKEL (reference sequence). The ends lost 8 bases at V and 0 bases at J; junction bases unmatched: 3. The CDR3 DNA sequence: TGTGCCAGCGGCAGCGGGGGCTCCTACGAGCAGTACTTC. This sequence encodes CASGSGGSYEQYF.

In this sample, this clonotype turned up a few times. This chain links TRBV28 with TRBJ1-1, with 7 nucleotides matching TRBD1. With V trimmed by 6 bases and J by 8 bases, 15 bases remained unmatched. The CDR3 has 15 amino acids. Germline V CDR1 and CDR2: MDHEN, SYDVKM. The chain's CDR3 is CASRTLYEGAGEAFF. DNA for the CDR3: TGTGCCAGCAGGACCCTCTATGAGGGGGCGGGGGAAGCTTTCTTT.

The J gene is TRBJ1-1, the V gene TRBV6-1; unclear D gene. The germline CDR1 and CDR2 sequences are MNHNS and SASEGT. Trimming removed 3 bases from V and 3 bases from J, with 5 bases in between. CDR3 length equals 12 residues. CDR3 sequence (DNA): TGTGCCAGCAGTGATTTCGACACTGAAGCTTTCTTT. As protein: CASSDFDTEAFF.

This chain joins TRBV5-5 and TRBJ2-3; perhaps TRBD2 as D (7 bases). This CDR3 contains 15 residues. Germline values: CDR1 SGHKS, CDR2 YYEKEE (reference sequence). V was trimmed by 2 bases and J by 0 bases, leaving 10 bases between them. The CDR3 loop is CASSFRGASTDTQYF. The CDR3 DNA reads as TGTGCCAGCAGCTTCCGGGGGGCAAGCACAGATACGCAGTATTTT.

The V and J genes are TRBV6-5 and TRBJ2-7, with D hard to call. Germline values: CDR1 MNHEY, CDR2 SVGAGI. V lost 6 bases, J lost 12 bases, and 15 bases lay in between. The CDR3 loop spans 11 amino acids. Here the CDR3 DNA reads TGTGCCAGCAGACGCGACCAATCGTGGTACTTC. It codes for CASRRDQSWYF.

V gene TRBV6-5 combines with J gene TRBJ1-2; the D gene is possibly TRBD1 (6 bases). V lost 6 bases to trimming and J lost 2 bases, with 10 bases between them. CDR3 size: 13 residues. From germline, CDR1 is MNHEY and CDR2 SVGAGI. CDR3 in amino acids: CASSHRENYGYTF. The CDR3, as DNA: TGTGCCAGCAGCCACAGGGAGAACTATGGCTACACCTTC.

In this sample, this clonotype turned up a few times. The chain is built from TRBV6-5 and TRBJ1-5; D unresolved. Germline V gene sequence: CDR1 MNHEY, CDR2 SVGAGI. The CDR3 is 15 amino acids. Trimming took off 0 bases at V and 5 bases at J, with 11 bases between the two ends. CDR3 residues: CASSYSTNRDQPQHF. CDR3 in DNA: TGTGCCAGCAGTTACTCCACAAACAGAGATCAGCCCCAGCATTTT.

V usage is TRBV20-1 and J usage is TRBJ2-7; D gene ambiguous. Germline-derived CDR1 and CDR2 are DFQATT and SNEGSKA (reference sequence). V lost 3 bases to trimming and J lost 3 bases, with 9 bases between them. This CDR3 comprises 12 residues. The CDR3 coding sequence is TGCAGTGCTAGGAGTGGTAACTACGAGCAGTACGTC. Protein sequence: CSARSGNYEQYV.

This chain joins TRBV12-3 or TRBV12-4 and TRBJ1-5; 10 nucleotides align to TRBD1. V gave up 6 bases and J gave up 1 base; unmatched junction bases: 6. The CDR3 is 16 amino acids. The CDR3 coding sequence is TGTGCCAGCAGGAGACAGGGGGCTGGGAGCAATCAGCCCCAGCATTTT. Amino acid sequence: CASRRQGAGSNQPQHF.

This clonotype has only a few counts. The chain links TRBV6-2 or TRBV6-3 to TRBJ2-7; D is uncertain. V was shortened by 0 bases and J by 9 bases, with 12 bases between the two germline ends. CDR3 length: 13 residues. Germline CDR1 reads MNHEY; CDR2 reads SVGEGT. The CDR3 here is CASSYSGTVPQYV. CDR3 sequence (DNA): TGTGCCAGCAGTTACTCGGGCACAGTCCCGCAGTACGTC.

This clonotype has more than one count but fewer than ten. The chain recombines TRBV4-2 with TRBJ1-1; D unresolved. CDR3 length: 14 amino acids. Between the trimmed V and J ends, which lost 3 bases and 1 base, there was a span of 9 bases. Germline-derived CDR1 and CDR2 are LGHNA and YNFKEQ. CDR3: CASSQQAGNTEAFF. CDR3 nucleotides: TGTGCCAGCAGCCAGCAGGCGGGGAACACTGAAGCTTTCTTT.

This clonotype was recorded at least ten times. The chain carries TRBV5-5 and TRBJ1-6; D is unresolved. Germline V gene data show CDR1 as SGHKS and CDR2 as YYEKEE (reference sequence). Trimming stripped 0 bases from V and 5 bases from J, with 6 bases between. This CDR3 has 14 residues. The CDR3 region has the DNA TGTGCCAGCAGCTTGGGGCAGCATAATTCACCCCTCCACTTT. Protein: CASSLGQHNSPLHF.

The chain couples TRBV6-5 to TRBJ1-4, with D maybe TRBD1 (6 bases). The V gene's germline CDR1 is MNHEY and CDR2 SVGAGI. CDR3 size: 16 residues. V was shortened by 10 bases and J by 1 base, with 19 bases between the two germline ends. CDR3 coding DNA: TGTGCCACCAAACAGGGATCGGCGCGAACTAATGAAAAACTGTTTTTT. This translates into CATKQGSARTNEKLFF.

The chain is built from TRBV5-6 and TRBJ2-7; D remains unclear. This CDR3 contains 13 residues. The germline V gene has CDR1 SGHDT and CDR2 YYEEEE. With 7 bases removed from V and 7 bases from J, the gap between germline ends came to 18 bases. The DNA for the CDR3 is TGTGCCAGCCTACTGTCGGGTAGTAGGGAGCAGTACGTC. Translating it yields CASLLSGSREQYV.

This clonotype has just a few counts. This sequence joins TRBV5-1 and TRBJ1-2, with D maybe TRBD1 (6 bases). Germline CDR1 and CDR2: SGHRS and YFSETQ. Trimming pared 0 bases from V and 4 bases from J, leaving 16 bases between. This CDR3 spans 16 amino acids. The CDR3 DNA is TGCGCCAGCAGCTTGGGGGGTCCAGGGGTTGGCTATGGCTACACCTTC. This translates into CASSLGGPGVGYGYTF.